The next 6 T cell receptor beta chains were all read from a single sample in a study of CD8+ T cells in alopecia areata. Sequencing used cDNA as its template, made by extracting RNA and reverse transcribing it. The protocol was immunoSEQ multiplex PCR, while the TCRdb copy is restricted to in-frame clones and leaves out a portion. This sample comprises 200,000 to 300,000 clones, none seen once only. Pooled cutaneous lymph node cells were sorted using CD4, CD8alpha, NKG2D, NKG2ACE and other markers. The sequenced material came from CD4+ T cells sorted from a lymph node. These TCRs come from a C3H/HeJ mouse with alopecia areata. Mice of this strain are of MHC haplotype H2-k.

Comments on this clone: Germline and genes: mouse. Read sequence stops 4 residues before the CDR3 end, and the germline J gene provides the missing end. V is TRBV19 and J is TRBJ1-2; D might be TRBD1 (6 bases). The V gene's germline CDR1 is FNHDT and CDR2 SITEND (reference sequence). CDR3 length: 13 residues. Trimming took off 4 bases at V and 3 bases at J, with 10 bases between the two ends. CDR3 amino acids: CASSPTGYSDYTF. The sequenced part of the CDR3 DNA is TGTGCCAGCAGTCCAACAGGGTACTCC. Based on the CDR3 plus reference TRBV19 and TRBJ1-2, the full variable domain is GGIITQTPKFLIGQEGQKLTLKCQQNFNHDTMYWYRQDSGKGLRLIYYSITENDLQKGDLSEGYDASREKKSSFSLTVTSAQKNEMAVFLCASSPTGYSDYTFGSGTRLLVI.

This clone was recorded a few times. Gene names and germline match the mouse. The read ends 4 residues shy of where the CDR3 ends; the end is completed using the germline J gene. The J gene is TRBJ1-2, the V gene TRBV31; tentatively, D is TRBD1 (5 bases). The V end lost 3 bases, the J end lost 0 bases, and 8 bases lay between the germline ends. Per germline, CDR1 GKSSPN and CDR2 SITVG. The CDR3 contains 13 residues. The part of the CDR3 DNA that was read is TGTGCCTGGAGGGAGACAGCAAACTCC. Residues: CAWRETANS. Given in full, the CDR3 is CAWRETANSDYTF.

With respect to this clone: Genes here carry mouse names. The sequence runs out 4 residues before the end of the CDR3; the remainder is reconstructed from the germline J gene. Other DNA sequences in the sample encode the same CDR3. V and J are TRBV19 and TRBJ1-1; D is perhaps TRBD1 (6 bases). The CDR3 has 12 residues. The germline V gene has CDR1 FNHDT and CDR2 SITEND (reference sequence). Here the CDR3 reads CASSLQGPEVFF. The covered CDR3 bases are TGTGCCAGCAGCCTCCAGGGGCCA.

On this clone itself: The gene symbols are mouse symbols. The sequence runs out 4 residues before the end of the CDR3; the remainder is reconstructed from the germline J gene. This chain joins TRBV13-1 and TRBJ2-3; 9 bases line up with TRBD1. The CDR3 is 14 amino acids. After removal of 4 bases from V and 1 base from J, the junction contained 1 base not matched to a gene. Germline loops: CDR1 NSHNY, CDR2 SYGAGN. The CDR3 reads CASSWDRGAETLYF. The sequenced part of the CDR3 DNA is TGTGCCAGCAGTTGGGACAGGGGTGCAGAA.

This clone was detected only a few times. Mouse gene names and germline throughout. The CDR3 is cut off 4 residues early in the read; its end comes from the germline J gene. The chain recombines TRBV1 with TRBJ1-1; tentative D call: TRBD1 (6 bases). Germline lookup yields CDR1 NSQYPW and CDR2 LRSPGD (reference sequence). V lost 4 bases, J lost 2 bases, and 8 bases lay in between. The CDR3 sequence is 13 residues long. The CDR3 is CTCSDRDNTEVFF. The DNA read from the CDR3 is TGCACCTGCAGTGACAGGGACAACACA. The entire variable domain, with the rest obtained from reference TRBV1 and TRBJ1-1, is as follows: VTLLEQNPRWRLVPRGQAVNLRCILKNSQYPWMSWYQQDLQKQLQWLFTLRSPGDKEVKSLPGADYLATRVTDTELRLQVANMSQGRTLYCTCSDRDNTEVFFGKGTRLTVV.

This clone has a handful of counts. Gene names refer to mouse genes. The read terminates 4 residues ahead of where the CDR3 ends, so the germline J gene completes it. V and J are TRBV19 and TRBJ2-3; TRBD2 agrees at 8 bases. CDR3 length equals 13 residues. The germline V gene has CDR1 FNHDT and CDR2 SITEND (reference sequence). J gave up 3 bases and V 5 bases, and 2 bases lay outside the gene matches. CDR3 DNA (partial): TGTGCCAGCAGCCGGGACTGGGCAGAA. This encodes CASSRDWAE. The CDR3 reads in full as CASSRDWAETLYF.